The 4 T cell receptor beta chains below all came from one sample that was sequenced in a study of human T cells and chemical hapten exposure. Documented time point: patch test 1, 2 weeks after DPC sensitization. The treatment is: therapeutic diphenylcyclopropenone sensitization with weekly scalp DPC. TCRdb redid the calling of the RACE reads with MiXCR, one entry per CDR3 protein. The top ten hold 8.4% of the sample, which has around 300,000 distinct CDR3 sequences, under 9% seen once. The sample was whole blood, taken in connection with sensitization to the hapten diphenylcyclopropenone (DPC). The receptors shown here come from a woman aged 18-29 years with alopecia areata. Some clones in this sample may be carry-over from other donors' samples.

The chain couples TRBV9 to TRBJ1-2, with TRBD1 matching 9 bases. The V and J ends lost 0 bases and 4 bases, in that order; junction bases with no gene match: 4. The CDR3 runs to 15 residues. From germline, CDR1 is SGDLS and CDR2 YYNGEE. The CDR3 is CASSVEGQGSYGYTF. For the CDR3, the DNA is TGTGCCAGCAGCGTAGAGGGACAGGGCTCCTATGGCTACACCTTC.

This clonotype has only a few counts. The CDR3 coding sequence is TGTGCCAGCAGCTCCCTGGCTAATAATTCACCCCTCCACTTT. It yields the protein CASSSLANNSPLHF. The chain couples TRBV7-3 to TRBJ1-6; D gene ambiguous. This CDR3 is built from 14 residues. Trimming removed 4 bases from V and 5 bases from J, with 9 bases in between. Germline V gene lookup returns CDR1 SGHTA and CDR2 FQGTGA.

V gene TRBV7-9 combines with J gene TRBJ2-3, with unresolved D. The ends were cut back, 8 bases at V and 2 bases at J, with 8 bases in the middle. The CDR3 is 12 amino acids. Germline CDR1 and CDR2: SEHNR and FQNEAQ (reference sequence). The CDR3 loop is CASLRDTDTQYF. Written as DNA, the CDR3 is TGTGCCAGCCTAAGGGACACAGATACGCAGTATTTT.

Many counts were recorded for this clonotype. The rearrangement uses TRBV20-1 and TRBJ1-1, with D unclear. Germline CDR1 DFQATT, CDR2 SNEGSKA (reference sequence). Trimming took off 2 bases at V and 5 bases at J, with 6 bases between the two ends. This CDR3 spans 11 amino acids. The CDR3 is CSARSGTEAFF. The CDR3 DNA reads as TGCAGTGCTAGATCGGGGACTGAAGCTTTCTTT.